One T cell receptor beta chain is described in this entry. These data come from a study of blood T cell repertoires in COVID-19. Looking at the study overall: Sites in the United States, Italy and Spain provided acute and convalescent COVID-19 samples. T cells, B-cell-depleted T cells, or PBMCs provided the cDNA or gDNA that served as material.

Authors' methods: Reference gene primer amplification gave nucleated cell count estimates. Sequencing was performed with immunoSEQ multiplex PCR; in TCRdb, only in-frame clones are kept and a portion is missing. The V and J calls and clone size were taken over from that table, and D and trimming were inferred from the DNA. The sample lists tens of thousands of clones, roughly 79% occurring once. V shed 2 bases and J 6 bases; nucleotides not matched to a gene: 4. Germline V gives CDR1 SGHTA, CDR2 FQGNSA. This CDR3 is 13 amino acids long. Material: peripheral blood. The TCR comes from a woman aged 65 to 85 with acute or convalescent COVID-19. The V and J genes are TRBV7-2 and TRBJ2-7; the match to TRBD2 covers 7 bases. The CDR3 DNA sequence: TGTGCCAGCAGCTTATTGGCGGGAGCCGAGCAGTACTTC. Amino acid sequence: CASSLLAGAEQYF.